This T cell receptor beta chain was recorded in a study of cytomegalovirus exposure and HLA in healthy donors. CDR3 length: 15 amino acids. CDR1 and CDR2 from the germline V gene are MNHNY and SVGAGI (reference sequence). V dropped 6 bases and J dropped 4; count of bases not matched to a gene: 8. The PCR made use of 60 Vbeta and 13 Jbeta primers. Clones were read by immunoSEQ multiplex PCR, and TCRdb kept only the in-frame ones, dropping some. The sample records approximately 54,000 clones, roughly 85% being singletons. Sequenced: PBMCs. The clonotype was recovered from a woman under 30 in good health and CMV-seronegative. The V gene is TRBV6-6, the J gene TRBJ2-7; 11 bases are shared with TRBD1. This CDR3 is CASRSAGQGGYEQYF. The CDR3, as DNA: TGTGCCAGCAGGAGCGCGGGACAGGGGGGATACGAGCAGTACTTC.